This T cell receptor (beta chain) was sequenced in a study of T cell responses to AZD1222 COVID-19 vaccine. Regarding the study as a whole: Repertoire sampling occurred only after the peak T cell response. Unmutated variant regions reportedly attract nearly half of all spike-specific TCRs. Among vaccine-associated CD4 TCRs, coverage spanned spike, with dominance at 160-218 and 743-854.

Sequenced by immunoSEQ multiplex PCR; TCRdb stores in-frame clones only, minus some. The table records roughly 85,000 clones, roughly nine tenths of them present only once. V dropped 3 bases and J dropped 6; count of bases not matched to a gene: 10. Germline assignment: CDR1 MNHEY and CDR2 SMNVEV (reference sequence). The CDR3 loop spans 16 amino acids. This clone has a handful of counts. Antigen specificity is unknown. The origin of this receptor is an adult in good health. The chain links TRBV27 to TRBJ1-2; 10 nucleotides agree with TRBD1. This specimen consisted of peripheral blood, obtained on day 0 of AZD1222 vaccination. The CDR3 sequence: CASSLRDRGPRDGYTF. The CDR3 DNA sequence: TGTGCCAGCAGTTTGAGGGACAGGGGCCCGAGAGATGGCTACACCTTC.